The clone carrying this TCR beta chain has only a few counts. The antigen is not known. The entry originates in a study of beta chain features in type 1 diabetes. Notes on the study in general: Moderate yet significant TCRB CDR3 shortening was seen in Type 1 diabetes patients in all four CD4+ subsets.

This CDR3 contains 12 residues. V shed 6 bases and J shed 5 bases, with 8 bases lying between them. Germline CDR1 and CDR2: MNHEY and SMNVEV (reference sequence). Reverse transcription of all isolated RNA meant that expressed TCRB transcripts were sequenced. TCRdb's table, derived via immunoSEQ multiplex PCR, lists solely in-frame clones and lacks some. This table holds about 650,000 clones, roughly 12% found once. The origin of this receptor is a man under 40 with type 1 diabetes. The rearrangement joins TRBV27 to TRBJ1-5; D is ambiguous. The sequencing sample was made of naive CD4+ T cells from blood. The CDR3 DNA is TGTGCCAGCAGCCACCAGGATCAGCCCCAGCATTTT. Its protein product is CASSHQDQPQHF.